This T cell receptor (beta chain) was observed in a study of CD8+CD57+ T cells in acquired aplastic anemia. In the study overall: The mean DNA yield obtained from sorted CD4+ and CD8+ cells came to roughly 3 ug.

The length of the CDR3 is 16 residues. CDR1 is GTSNPN and CDR2 is SVGIG in the germline V gene (reference sequence). With 1 base removed from V and 7 bases from J, the gap between germline ends came to 20 bases. In this sample, this clonotype turned up a few times. The template for TCR beta VDJ and CDR3 sequence profiling was genomic DNA. TCRdb re-analysed the reads in MiXCR, keeping a single row per CDR3 protein. This table has about 160,000 distinct CDR3 sequences, roughly 47% appearing once. The chain uses TRBV30 and TRBJ1-5; D is uncertain. This sequence was found in a human donor in good health. The specimen sequenced was sorted CD4+, CD8+, or CD8+CD57+ T cells (not recorded which) from PBMCs. The CDR3 DNA reads TGTGCCTGGAGTGGACCCCCGGGGTCGGCTCGACAGCCCCAGCATTTT. It translates to CAWSGPPGSARQPQHF. The full variable domain, in which reference TRBV30 and TRBJ1-5 provide the parts outside the CDR3, is SQTIHQWPATLVQPVGSPLSLECTVEGTSNPNLYWYRQAAGRGLQLLFYSVGIGQISSEVPQNLSASRPQDRQFILSSKKLLLSDSGFYLCAWSGPPGSARQPQHFGDGTRLSIL.